The clone carrying this T cell receptor (beta chain) was seen repeatedly, ten times or more. TCR beta CDR3 sequences were amplified from RNA transcripts. RT-PCR in the first round (using the HTBI primer set) targeted the TCR CDR3. One entry per CDR3 protein results from TCRdb running MiXCR on the multiplex PCR reads. The sample records 620,000 or so distinct CDR3 sequences, approximately 14% being singletons. This entry is derived from a study of T cells in Graves' hyperthyroidism and ophthalmopathy. Disease duration was under 3 months in the ophthalmopathy patients, who also had a Clinical Activity Score of at least 3 and a NOSPECS grade of at least 4. Sequencing input: blood. This receptor was identified in a woman aged 50 to 60 with Graves' ophthalmopathy.

The CDR3 loop reads CASSPGQGKTEAFF. The CDR3 DNA follows: TGTGCCAGCTCACCTGGACAGGGTAAAACTGAAGCTTTCTTT. The chain joins TRBV18 to TRBJ1-1; 8 positions match TRBD1. The CDR3 has 14 amino acids. CDR1 is KGHSH and CDR2 is LQKENI in the germline V gene. After removal of 3 bases from V and 5 bases from J, the junction contained 5 bases not matched to a gene.